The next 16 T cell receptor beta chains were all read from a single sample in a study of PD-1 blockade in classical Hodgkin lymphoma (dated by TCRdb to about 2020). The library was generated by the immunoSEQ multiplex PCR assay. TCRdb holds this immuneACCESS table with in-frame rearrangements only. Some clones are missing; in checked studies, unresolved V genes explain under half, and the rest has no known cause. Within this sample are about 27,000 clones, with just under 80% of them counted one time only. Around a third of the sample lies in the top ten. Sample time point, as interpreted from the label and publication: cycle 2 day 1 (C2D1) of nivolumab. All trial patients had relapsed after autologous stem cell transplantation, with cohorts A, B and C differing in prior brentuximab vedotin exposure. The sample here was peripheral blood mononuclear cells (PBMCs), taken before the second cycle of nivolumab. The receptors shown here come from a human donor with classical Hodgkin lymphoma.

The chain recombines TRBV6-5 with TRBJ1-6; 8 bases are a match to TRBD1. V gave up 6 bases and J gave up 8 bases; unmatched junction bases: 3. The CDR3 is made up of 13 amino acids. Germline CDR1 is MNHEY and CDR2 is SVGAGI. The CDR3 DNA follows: TGTGCCAGCAGACGGGACAGGTATTCACCCCTCCACTTT. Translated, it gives CASRRDRYSPLHF.

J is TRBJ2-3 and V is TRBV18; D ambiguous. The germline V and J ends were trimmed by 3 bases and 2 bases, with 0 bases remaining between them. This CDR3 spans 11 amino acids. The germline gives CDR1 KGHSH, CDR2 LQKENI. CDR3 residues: CASSPTDTQYF. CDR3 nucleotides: TGTGCCAGCTCACCCACAGATACGCAGTATTTT.

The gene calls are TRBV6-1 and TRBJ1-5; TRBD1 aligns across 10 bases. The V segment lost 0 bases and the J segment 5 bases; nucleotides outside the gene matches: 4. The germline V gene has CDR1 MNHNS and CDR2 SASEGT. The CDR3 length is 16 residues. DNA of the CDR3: TGTGCCAGCAGTGAAGCTCCGACAGGGGGCGATCAGCCCCAGCATTTT. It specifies CASSEAPTGGDQPQHF.

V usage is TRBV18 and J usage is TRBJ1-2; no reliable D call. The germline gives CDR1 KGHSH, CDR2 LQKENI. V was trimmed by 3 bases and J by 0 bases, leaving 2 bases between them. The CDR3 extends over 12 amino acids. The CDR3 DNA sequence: TGTGCCAGCTCACCGTCTAACTATGGCTACACCTTC. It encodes CASSPSNYGYTF.

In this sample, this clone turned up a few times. The CDR3 spells CASRTQQNTEAFF. As DNA, the CDR3 is TGTGCCAGCAGAACACAACAGAACACTGAAGCTTTCTTT. The J gene is TRBJ1-1, the V gene TRBV7-2; D unresolved. The CDR3 extends over 13 amino acids. V was pared by 6 bases and J by 1 base, with 9 bases between. CDR1 SGHTA and CDR2 FQGNSA come from the germline V gene.

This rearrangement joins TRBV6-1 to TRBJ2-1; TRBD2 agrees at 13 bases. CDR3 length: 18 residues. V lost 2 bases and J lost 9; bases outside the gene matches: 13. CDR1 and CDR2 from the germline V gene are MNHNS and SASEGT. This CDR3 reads CASSEFTSGGATGSEQFF. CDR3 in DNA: TGTGCCAGCAGTGAATTTACTAGCGGGGGGGCAACGGGGAGTGAGCAGTTCTTC.

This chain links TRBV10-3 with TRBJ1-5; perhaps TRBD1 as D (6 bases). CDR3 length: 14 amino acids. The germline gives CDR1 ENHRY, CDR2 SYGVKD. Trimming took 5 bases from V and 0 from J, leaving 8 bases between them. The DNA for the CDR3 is TGTGCCATCAGTTCAGGGGCTAGCAATCAGCCCCAGCATTTT. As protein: CAISSGASNQPQHF.

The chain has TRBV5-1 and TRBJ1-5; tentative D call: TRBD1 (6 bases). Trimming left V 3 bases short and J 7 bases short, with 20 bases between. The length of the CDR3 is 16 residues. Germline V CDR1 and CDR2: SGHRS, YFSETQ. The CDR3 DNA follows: TGCGCCAGCAGCTCCCGGGTAGCGGGAGGGGGACAGCCCCAGCATTTT. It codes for CASSSRVAGGGQPQHF.

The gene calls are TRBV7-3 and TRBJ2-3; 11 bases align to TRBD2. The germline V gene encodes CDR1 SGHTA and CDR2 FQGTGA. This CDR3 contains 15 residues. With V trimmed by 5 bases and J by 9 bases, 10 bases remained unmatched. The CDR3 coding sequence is TGTGCCAGCAGCCAAACTAGCGGGGGTACGGGAACGCAGTATTTT. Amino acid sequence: CASSQTSGGTGTQYF. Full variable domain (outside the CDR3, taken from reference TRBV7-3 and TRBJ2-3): GAGVSQTPSNKVTEKGKYVELRCDPISGHTALYWYRQSLGQGPEFLIYFQGTGAADDSGLPNDRFFAVRPEGSVSTLKIQRTERGDSAVYLCASSQTSGGTGTQYFGPGTRLTVL.

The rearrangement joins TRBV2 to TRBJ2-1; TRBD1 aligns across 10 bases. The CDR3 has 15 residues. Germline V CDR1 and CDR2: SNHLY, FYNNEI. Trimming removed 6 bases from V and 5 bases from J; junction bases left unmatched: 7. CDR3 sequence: CASRTYGTGDNEQFF. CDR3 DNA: TGTGCCAGCAGGACTTACGGGACAGGGGACAATGAGCAGTTCTTC.

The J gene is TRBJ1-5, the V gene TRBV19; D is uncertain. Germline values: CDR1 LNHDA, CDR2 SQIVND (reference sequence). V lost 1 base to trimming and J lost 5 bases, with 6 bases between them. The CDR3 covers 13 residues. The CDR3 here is CASSIGFDQPQHF. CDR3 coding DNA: TGTGCCAGTAGTATAGGGTTCGATCAGCCCCAGCATTTT.

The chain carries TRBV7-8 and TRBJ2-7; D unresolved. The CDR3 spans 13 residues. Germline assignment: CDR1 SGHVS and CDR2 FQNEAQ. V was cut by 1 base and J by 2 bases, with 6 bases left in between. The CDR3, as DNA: TGTGCCAGCAGCTTAGACACCGCCTACGAGCAGTACTTC. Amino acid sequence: CASSLDTAYEQYF.

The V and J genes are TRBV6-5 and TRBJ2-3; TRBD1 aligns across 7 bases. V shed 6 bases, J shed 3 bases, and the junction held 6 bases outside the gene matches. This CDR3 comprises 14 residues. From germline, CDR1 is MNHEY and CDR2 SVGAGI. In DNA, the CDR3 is TGTGCCAGCAGCAGGGGGATGGGAACAGATACGCAGTATTTT. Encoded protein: CASSRGMGTDTQYF.

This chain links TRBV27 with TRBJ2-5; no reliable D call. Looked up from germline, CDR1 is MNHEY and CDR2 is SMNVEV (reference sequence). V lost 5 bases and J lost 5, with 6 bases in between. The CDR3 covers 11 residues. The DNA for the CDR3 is TGTGCCAGCAGTGCCCACGAGACCCAGTACTTC. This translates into CASSAHETQYF.

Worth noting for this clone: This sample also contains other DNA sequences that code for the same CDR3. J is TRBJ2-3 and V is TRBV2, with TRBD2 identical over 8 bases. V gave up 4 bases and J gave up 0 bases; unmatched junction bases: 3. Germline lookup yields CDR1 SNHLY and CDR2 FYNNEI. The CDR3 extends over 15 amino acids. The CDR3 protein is CASSASGGSTDTQYF. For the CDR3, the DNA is TGTGCCAGCAGTGCAAGCGGGGGCAGCACAGATACGCAGTATTTT.

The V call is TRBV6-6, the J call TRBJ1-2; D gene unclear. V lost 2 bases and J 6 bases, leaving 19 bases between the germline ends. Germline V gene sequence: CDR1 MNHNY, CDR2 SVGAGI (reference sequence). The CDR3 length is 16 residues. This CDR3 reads CASSYPPGVGLDGYTF. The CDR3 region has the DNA TGTGCCAGCAGTTACCCACCCGGGGTCGGGCTAGATGGCTACACCTTC.